This T cell receptor beta chain is from a study of cytomegalovirus exposure and HLA in healthy donors. Study context: Prior work identified 95 million to 120 million unique TCR beta sequences in approximately 200 million T cells.

Notes on the study in general: For most TCR beta V segments, an earlier analysis put the productive rate at about 87% or about 30% of the time. High specificity and sensitivity for cytomegalovirus status were reported for the classifier.

As concerns this clone: The antigen is undetermined.

V lost 1 base, J lost 6 bases, and 15 bases lay in between. In germline, CDR1 is SQVTM, CDR2 ANQGSEA. CDR3 length: 14 amino acids. Use of 60 Vbeta and 13 Jbeta primers characterized the PCR. In the original workflow: Later analysis identified approximately 80 million unique TCR beta chains, 8.5 million to 13 million shared. Measured with immunoSEQ multiplex PCR; TCRdb has only the in-frame clones, and not every one. The V and J calls and clone size are taken from that table; D and trimming were inferred from the DNA. Listed are about 77,000 clones; approximately 15% falls within the top ten. This chain connects TRBV29-1 to TRBJ1-2; D gene ambiguous. This TCR was sampled from a man between 45 and 60 years old in good health and CMV-seropositive. Sequenced sample: PBMCs. The CDR3 coding sequence is TGCAGCGTTGAAGGCCGCGCGAGTCAAGATGGCTACACCTTC. The encoded protein is CSVEGRASQDGYTF. Combining the CDR3 with reference TRBV29-1 and TRBJ1-2 gives the whole variable domain SAVISQKPSRDICQRGTSLTIQCQVDSQVTMMFWYRQQPGQSLTLIATANQGSEATYESGFVIDKFPISRPNLTFSTLTVSNMSPEDSSIYLCSVEGRASQDGYTFGSGTRLTVV.